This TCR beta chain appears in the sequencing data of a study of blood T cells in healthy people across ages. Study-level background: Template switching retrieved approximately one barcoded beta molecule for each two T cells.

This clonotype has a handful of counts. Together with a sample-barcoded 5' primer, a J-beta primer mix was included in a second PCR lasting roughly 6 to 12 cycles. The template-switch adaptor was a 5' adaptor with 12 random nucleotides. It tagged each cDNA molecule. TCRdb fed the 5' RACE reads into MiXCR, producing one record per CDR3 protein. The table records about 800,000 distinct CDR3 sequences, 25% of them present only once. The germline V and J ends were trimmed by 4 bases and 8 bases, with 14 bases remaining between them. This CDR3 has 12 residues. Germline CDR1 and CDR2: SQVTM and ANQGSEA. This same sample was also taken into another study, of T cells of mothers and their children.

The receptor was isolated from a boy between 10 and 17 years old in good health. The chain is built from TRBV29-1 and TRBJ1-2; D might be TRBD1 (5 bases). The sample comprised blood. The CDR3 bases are TGCAGCGTTGGTCGGCAGGGTACGGGCTACACCTTC. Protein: CSVGRQGTGYTF.